The 32 T cell receptor beta chains below all came from one sample that was sequenced in a study of blood T cell repertoires in COVID-19. TCRdb's copy holds only in-frame clones and misses some; the assay was immunoSEQ multiplex PCR. The sample records around 320,000 clones, approximately 85% being singletons. Sample: peripheral blood. Receptors were obtained from a human donor in a cohort sampled during active COVID-19.

The chain has TRBV29-1 and TRBJ2-3, with TRBD1 matching 8 bases. This CDR3 comprises 15 residues. Germline V lookup: CDR1 SQVTM, CDR2 ANQGSEA. Trimming took 6 bases from V and 0 from J; bases not matched to a gene: 8. The CDR3 loop is CSVAGGGASTDTQYF. As DNA, the CDR3 is TGCAGCGTGGCAGGGGGCGGTGCTAGCACAGATACGCAGTATTTT.

The chain couples TRBV24-1 to TRBJ1-1; 7 bases are a match to TRBD1. Germline lookup yields CDR1 KGHDR and CDR2 SFDVKD. The V gene end was trimmed by 8 bases and the J gene end by 0 bases; junction bases not matched to a gene: 2. The CDR3 is 13 residues long. CDR3 sequence (DNA): TGTGCCACCAAGGGGGCCATGAACACTGAAGCTTTCTTT. Encoded protein: CATKGAMNTEAFF.

J is TRBJ2-2 and V is TRBV7-9; TRBD1 matches at 9 bases. The CDR3 length is 15 residues. The germline V gene encodes CDR1 SEHNR and CDR2 FQNEAQ (reference sequence). V lost 4 bases, J lost 6 bases, and 6 bases stayed unmatched. The CDR3 loop is CASSSRDRESGELFF. The CDR3 nucleotides read TGTGCCAGCAGCTCCCGGGACAGGGAATCCGGGGAGCTGTTTTTT.

The gene calls are TRBV6-5 and TRBJ1-1; perhaps TRBD1 as D (5 bases). V was shortened by 6 bases and J by 0 bases, with 11 bases between the two germline ends. The CDR3 is 14 amino acids. Looked up from germline, CDR1 is MNHEY and CDR2 is SVGAGI. CDR3 sequence (DNA): TGTGCCAGCAGACAAGGACATATGAACACTGAAGCTTTCTTT. Its protein product is CASRQGHMNTEAFF.

This sequence joins TRBV27 and TRBJ2-7; no reliable D call. Trimming left V 3 bases short and J 5 bases short, with 5 bases between. In germline, CDR1 is MNHEY, CDR2 SMNVEV (reference sequence). The CDR3 totals 11 residues. CDR3 sequence (DNA): TGTGCCAGCAGTTTCGCGAACGAGCAGTACTTC. Protein: CASSFANEQYF.

V usage is TRBV2 and J usage is TRBJ1-6; 7 bases agree with TRBD1. V gave up 9 bases and J gave up 6 bases; unmatched junction bases: 8. Per the germline V gene, CDR1 is SNHLY and CDR2 is FYNNEI. CDR3 length: 14 amino acids. The CDR3 spells CASQWGTANSPLHF. CDR3 DNA: TGTGCCAGTCAGTGGGGGACAGCTAATTCACCCCTCCACTTT.

This clone was observed a handful of times. The gene calls are TRBV5-1 and TRBJ2-7; unclear D gene. Germline V CDR1 and CDR2: SGHRS, YFSETQ. V lost 2 bases to trimming and J lost 4 bases, with 13 bases between them. The CDR3 has 14 residues. The CDR3 bases are TGCGCCAGCAGCTTCGTTGGGTTACAGTACGAGCAGTACTTC. Encoded protein: CASSFVGLQYEQYF.

Comment on this clone: The junction does not match germline at one end; this may be a read error. This rearrangement joins TRBV3-1 (or the pseudogene TRBV3-2) to TRBJ2-4; 9 bases are shared with TRBD2. Germline V gene sequence: CDR1 LGHDT, CDR2 YNNKEL (reference sequence). This CDR3 comprises 14 residues. The CDR3 coding sequence is TGTGCCAGCACCCAAAGGACTAGCGAAAACATTCAGTACTTC. Translated: CASTQRTSENIQYF.

V usage is TRBV2 and J usage is TRBJ1-1; D possibly corresponds to TRBD1 (5 bases). V shed 6 bases and J shed 5 bases, with 16 bases lying between them. The CDR3 is 14 residues long. Germline V lookup: CDR1 SNHLY, CDR2 FYNNEI. The CDR3 reads CASSPGGPYTEAFF. CDR3 coding DNA: TGTGCCAGCAGCCCCGGGGGTCCCTATACTGAAGCTTTCTTT.

This clone has more than one count but fewer than ten. The V and J genes are TRBV6-5 and TRBJ1-4, with D unclear. The V and J ends lost 0 bases and 8 bases respectively, with 4 bases between them. Germline CDR1 is MNHEY and CDR2 is SVGAGI. The CDR3 runs 12 residues. The chain's CDR3 is CASSYSREKLFF. DNA for the CDR3: TGTGCCAGCAGTTACTCTCGGGAAAAACTGTTTTTT.

J is TRBJ1-6 and V is TRBV5-1; TRBD1 is a possible D gene (6 bases). Trimming took off 0 bases at V and 10 bases at J, with 11 bases between the two ends. The CDR3 spans 14 residues. Germline loops: CDR1 SGHRS, CDR2 YFSETQ. In DNA, the CDR3 is TGCGCCAGCAGCTTGGTAGGCAGGGGATCACCCCTCCACTTT. Translation: CASSLVGRGSPLHF.

This chain connects TRBV3-1 (or the pseudogene TRBV3-2) to TRBJ1-3; no reliable D call. There are 15 residues in the CDR3. V was clipped by 4 bases and J by 0 bases, with 10 bases between them. In germline, CDR1 is LGHDT, CDR2 YNNKEL (reference sequence). The DNA for the CDR3 is TGTGCCAGCAGCCTCGAGCCCCTCTCTGGAAACACCATATATTTT. It encodes CASSLEPLSGNTIYF.

The J gene is TRBJ2-5, the V gene TRBV2, with 12 bases fitting TRBD2. Germline V gene lookup returns CDR1 SNHLY and CDR2 FYNNEI. V was clipped by 3 bases and J by 5 bases; unmatched bases: 13. This CDR3 region has 18 residues. CDR3 bases: TGTGCCAGCAGTGAGAGAGGACTAGCGGGGACCCTAGGGGAGACCCAGTACTTC. Residues: CASSERGLAGTLGETQYF.

V usage is TRBV5-1 and J usage is TRBJ2-7; D might be TRBD2 (6 bases). The CDR3 is 14 amino acids. Germline V lookup: CDR1 SGHRS, CDR2 YFSETQ. Trimming removed 2 bases at V and 5 bases at J, with 14 bases between. The CDR3 loop reads CASSFGAGRDEQYF. The CDR3 DNA follows: TGCGCCAGCAGCTTTGGAGCGGGCCGGGACGAGCAGTACTTC.

CDR3 sequence (DNA): TGTGCCAGCAGCGCCGGGGGGCCTGGCGGGGAGCTGTTTTTT. Protein sequence: CASSAGGPGGELFF. The rearrangement links TRBV9 to TRBJ2-2, with a possible D match to TRBD2 (7 bases). Germline-derived CDR1 and CDR2 are SGDLS and YYNGEE. The V end lost 3 bases, the J end lost 7 bases, and 13 bases lay between the germline ends. The CDR3 runs 14 residues.

The DNA for the CDR3 is TGTGCCAGCAGACAAGGGCAGGGGGCTGGCTATGGCTACACCTTC. It translates to CASRQGQGAGYGYTF. J is TRBJ1-2 and V is TRBV7-8; 8 nucleotides align to TRBD1. With V trimmed by 6 bases and J by 4 bases, 10 bases remained unmatched. Germline V gives CDR1 SGHVS, CDR2 FQNEAQ. The CDR3 extends over 15 amino acids.

Of note for this clone: This may be a read error, as it is one base from a much larger clone. Additional DNA sequences in this sample encode the identical CDR3. CDR3: CASSSGVTGELFF. CDR3 coding DNA: TGTGCTAGCAGCTCAGGGGTCACCGGGGAGCTGTTTTTT. This sequence joins TRBV7-9 and TRBJ2-2, with D possibly TRBD1 on 6 matching bases. The CDR3 extends over 13 amino acids. The germline CDR1 and CDR2 sequences are SEHNR and FQNEAQ (reference sequence).

This chain connects TRBV4-2 to TRBJ2-1; TRBD1 might be the D (6 bases). Germline V CDR1 and CDR2: LGHNA, YNFKEQ. With 0 bases removed from V and 9 bases from J, the gap between germline ends came to 12 bases. The CDR3 sequence is 14 residues long. In DNA form, the CDR3 reads TGTGCCAGCAGCCAAGATAGAAGAGGGGGTGAGCAGTTCTTC. It is translated as CASSQDRRGGEQFF.

This chain joins TRBV7-2 and TRBJ2-1; the D gene is possibly TRBD2 (5 bases). This CDR3 region has 15 residues. In germline, CDR1 is SGHTA, CDR2 FQGNSA. The ends were cut back, 1 base at V and 0 bases at J, with 7 bases in the middle. CDR3 DNA: TGTGCCAGCAGCTTAGTGGGGAGCTCCTACAATGAGCAGTTCTTC. This codes for CASSLVGSSYNEQFF.

The V and J genes are TRBV2 and TRBJ1-4; no reliable D call. Per the germline V gene, CDR1 is SNHLY and CDR2 is FYNNEI. This CDR3 comprises 12 residues. Trimming left V 2 bases short and J 8 bases short, with 6 bases between. Here the CDR3 reads CASSEIREKLFF. The CDR3, as DNA: TGTGCCAGCAGTGAAATTAGAGAAAAACTGTTTTTT.

This chain joins TRBV3-1 (or the pseudogene TRBV3-2) and TRBJ2-3, with D possibly TRBD2 on 5 matching bases. Germline CDR1 reads LGHDT; CDR2 reads YNNKEL (reference sequence). The germline V and J ends were trimmed by 1 base and 10 bases, with 9 bases remaining between them. The CDR3 sequence is 12 residues long. CDR3 coding DNA: TGTGCCAGCAGCCAAGGGACTCTTCCGCAGTATTTT. Protein product: CASSQGTLPQYF.

The chain couples TRBV10-1 to TRBJ2-7; TRBD2 matches 8 bases. The J segment lost 6 bases and the V segment lost 3 bases, leaving 10 bases of the junction unmatched. In germline, CDR1 is WNHNN, CDR2 SYGVQD (reference sequence). CDR3 length: 15 residues. Written as DNA, the CDR3 is TGCGCCAGCAGTGATCTTGGTAGCGGGGCGAGCGAGCAGTACTTC. Its protein product is CASSDLGSGASEQYF.

The chain uses TRBV6-5 and TRBJ2-5; D is ambiguous. The germline V gene encodes CDR1 MNHEY and CDR2 SVGAGI. V gave up 6 bases and J gave up 1 base, with 9 bases separating them. This CDR3 contains 13 residues. The CDR3 here is CASRQSGQETQYF. The CDR3 DNA reads as TGTGCCAGCAGACAGAGTGGCCAAGAGACCCAGTACTTC.

The J gene is TRBJ1-3, the V gene TRBV20-1, with D perhaps TRBD1 (6 bases). The CDR3 loop spans 14 amino acids. V gave up 3 bases and J gave up 0 bases, with 9 bases separating them. Germline V CDR1 and CDR2: DFQATT, SNEGSKA (reference sequence). DNA for the CDR3: TGCAGTGCTAGTGACAGGCACTCTGGAAACACCATATATTTT. It codes for CSASDRHSGNTIYF.

The V gene is TRBV6-5, the J gene TRBJ1-2; perhaps TRBD1 as D (6 bases). This CDR3 has 16 residues. The V and J ends lost 0 bases and 1 base respectively, with 12 bases between them. CDR1 is MNHEY and CDR2 is SVGAGI in the germline V gene. Here the CDR3 reads CASSYSFTGFNYGYTF. The DNA for the CDR3 is TGTGCCAGCAGTTACTCGTTCACAGGGTTTAACTATGGCTACACCTTC.

The gene calls are TRBV7-2 and TRBJ2-1, with 7 bases fitting TRBD1. The CDR3 totals 15 residues. Germline V gene data show CDR1 as SGHTA and CDR2 as FQGNSA. The V segment lost 6 bases and the J segment 5 bases; nucleotides outside the gene matches: 10. DNA of the CDR3: TGTGCCAGCAGTTACCAGACAGGGTTGAACAATGAGCAGTTCTTC. Translated: CASSYQTGLNNEQFF.

V gene TRBV5-6 combines with J gene TRBJ1-2; perhaps TRBD1 as D (6 bases). The CDR3 sequence is 14 residues long. V lost 2 bases, J lost 5 bases, and 13 bases lay in between. CDR1 is SGHDT and CDR2 is YYEEEE in the germline V gene. In DNA form, the CDR3 reads TGTGCCAGCAGCTTTTGGGGGCAGGGATATGGCTACACCTTC. Translated, it gives CASSFWGQGYGYTF.

Note on this clone: The junction shows a germline mismatch at one end, possibly a read error. The chain combines TRBV5-4 with TRBJ2-7; a possible D gene is TRBD1 (5 bases). Germline V gives CDR1 SGHNT, CDR2 YYREEE (reference sequence). The CDR3 spans 15 residues. The CDR3: CASSLGQRTPTAADF. The DNA of the CDR3 is TGTGCCAGCAGCTTGGGACAGAGAACTCCTACGGCCGCCGACTTC. Combining the CDR3 with reference TRBV5-4 and TRBJ2-7 gives the whole variable domain ETGVTQSPTHLIKTRGQQVTLRCSSQSGHNTVSWYQQALGQGPQFIFQYYREEENGRGNFPPRFSGLQFPNYSSELNVNALELDDSALYLCASSLGQRTPTAADFGPGTRLTVT.

A single count supports this clone. The chain couples TRBV27 to TRBJ2-1; TRBD1 matches 7 bases. CDR3 size: 13 residues. Germline trimming cut 3 bases from V and 13 bases from J; bases unmatched to any gene: 9. Germline assignment: CDR1 MNHEY and CDR2 SMNVEV (reference sequence). CDR3 sequence reads: CASSLTGFRTQFF. For the CDR3, the DNA is TGTGCCAGCAGTTTGACAGGGTTTAGGACACAGTTCTTC.

The chain employs TRBV7-2 and TRBJ2-7, with D possibly matching TRBD1 (6 bases). Germline V lookup: CDR1 SGHTA, CDR2 FQGNSA. With 4 bases removed from V and 3 bases from J, the gap between germline ends came to 10 bases. CDR3 length equals 13 residues. CDR3 nucleotides: TGTGCCAGCAGCTCAGGGGTGGGCTACGAGCAGTACTTC. Protein sequence: CASSSGVGYEQYF. The complete variable domain, with remaining parts taken from reference TRBV7-2 and TRBJ2-7, reads GAGVSQSPSNKVTEKGKDVELRCDPISGHTALYWYRQSLGQGLEFLIYFQGNSAPDKSGLPSDRFSAERTGGSVSTLTIQRTQQEDSAVYLCASSSGVGYEQYFGPGTRLTVT.

The rearrangement joins TRBV2 to TRBJ2-1; a possible D gene is TRBD1 (5 bases). V lost 6 bases, J lost 3 bases, and 9 bases lay in between. Germline V gene lookup returns CDR1 SNHLY and CDR2 FYNNEI. CDR3 length: 13 amino acids. Written as DNA, the CDR3 is TGTGCCAGCAGCGGCGACAGCTACAATGAGCAGTTCTTC. Residues: CASSGDSYNEQFF.

The chain combines TRBV25-1 with TRBJ1-5; TRBD1 aligns across 7 bases. The CDR3 is 14 residues long. In germline, CDR1 is MGHDK, CDR2 SYGVNS. J was trimmed by 4 bases and V by 6 bases; bases with no gene match: 6. The CDR3: CASRGAGGNQPQHF. CDR3 coding DNA: TGTGCCAGCAGGGGAGCAGGGGGGAATCAGCCCCAGCATTTT.